Below, 32 T cell receptor beta chains from the same sample are listed, as sequenced in a study of blood T cell repertoires in COVID-19. The data were produced by immunoSEQ multiplex PCR, yet TCRdb's version contains in-frame clones alone and is incomplete. The sample has 190,000 or so clones, almost 90% seen once; the top ten hold 0.5% to 0.75%. Input material: peripheral blood. The receptor set was obtained from a man aged 45 to 65 with acute or convalescent COVID-19.

The rearrangement joins TRBV12-5 to TRBJ1-6; D not resolved. Looked up from germline, CDR1 is LGHNT and CDR2 is FRNRAP. V was shortened by 7 bases and J by 10 bases, with 14 bases between the two germline ends. The CDR3 runs 13 residues. CDR3 nucleotide sequence: TGTGCTAGTGCGGTCCGTACGGGGTCACCCCTCCACTTT. It is translated as CASAVRTGSPLHF.

The CDR3 loop is CASSFGFGTDTQYF. The CDR3 bases are TGTGCCAGCAGTTTCGGGTTCGGGACAGATACGCAGTATTTT. This sequence joins TRBV27 and TRBJ2-3; D not resolved. Germline V lookup: CDR1 MNHEY, CDR2 SMNVEV (reference sequence). CDR3 size: 14 residues. Trimming removed 3 bases at V and 3 bases at J, with 10 bases between.

This chain links TRBV11-2 with TRBJ2-3; weak D call: TRBD2 (6 bases). V dropped 3 bases and J dropped 6 bases, with 22 bases sitting between them. The germline CDR1 and CDR2 sequences are SGHAT and FQNNGV. There are 17 residues in the CDR3. The CDR3 DNA is TGTGCCAGCAGCTTTTCGTGGGCGGGGAGGTCGTTGGATACGCAGTATTTT. Translating it yields CASSFSWAGRSLDTQYF.

This chain links TRBV19 with TRBJ1-5; 8 nucleotides align to TRBD1. Losses at the gene ends were 6 bases for V and 1 base for J; bases not matched to a gene: 14. This CDR3 is 18 amino acids long. CDR1 is LNHDA, CDR2 SQIVND, per germline (reference sequence). CDR3 nucleotide sequence: TGTGCCAGTAGACGGGAGGCAGGGGGCGCGAGGAGCAATCAGCCCCAGCATTTT. It codes for CASRREAGGARSNQPQHF.

The chain combines TRBV27 with TRBJ1-2; TRBD1 matches at 10 bases. Per germline, CDR1 MNHEY and CDR2 SMNVEV (reference sequence). The CDR3 extends over 13 amino acids. Losses at the gene ends were 10 bases for V and 8 bases for J; bases not matched to a gene: 10. The CDR3, as DNA: TGTGCCATCAGAAGGGGACAGGGGTCGGGCTACACCTTC. It yields the protein CAIRRGQGSGYTF.

The chain uses TRBV10-2 and TRBJ2-3, with D possibly being TRBD2 (6 bases). Germline assignment: CDR1 WSHSY and CDR2 SAAADI. The CDR3 totals 14 residues. Trimming left V 0 bases short and J 8 bases short, with 12 bases between. The CDR3 DNA is TGCGCCAGCAGTGAGTCGACTAGTCTGGGTACGCAGTATTTT. The encoded protein is CASSESTSLGTQYF.

The CDR3 DNA sequence: TGTGCCACCTCCGGGACTAGCGATTACGAGCAGTACTTC. Translated: CATSGTSDYEQYF. The chain uses TRBV6-6 and TRBJ2-7; 10 positions match TRBD2. J was trimmed by 4 bases and V by 10 bases; bases with no gene match: 7. The CDR3 runs 13 residues. Germline V lookup: CDR1 MNHNY, CDR2 SVGAGI (reference sequence).

The rearrangement links TRBV12-3 or TRBV12-4 to TRBJ2-5; D is possibly TRBD1 (7 bases). V was clipped by 5 bases and J by 1 base, with 8 bases between them. The CDR3 sequence is 13 residues long. The CDR3, as DNA: TGTGCCAGCAGTCAGGGGGGCCAAGAGACCCAGTACTTC. Translated, it gives CASSQGGQETQYF.

The chain recombines TRBV7-9 with TRBJ1-4; 10 bases fit TRBD1. V shed 5 bases, J shed 3 bases, and the junction held 12 bases outside the gene matches. CDR1 SEHNR and CDR2 FQNEAQ come from the germline V gene (reference sequence). The CDR3 extends over 18 amino acids. The CDR3 loop reads CASSTAGQGFLANEKLFF. CDR3 DNA sequence: TGTGCCAGCAGCACCGCGGGACAGGGGTTTCTGGCTAATGAAAAACTGTTTTTT.

The CDR3 DNA is TGTGCCAGCAGCTCTCAGGGCTGGACTGAAGCTTTCTTT. This sequence encodes CASSSQGWTEAFF. The chain employs TRBV7-3 and TRBJ1-1, with a tentative D call TRBD1 (5 bases). From germline, CDR1 is SGHTA and CDR2 FQGTGA. The CDR3 length is 13 residues. V was pared by 4 bases and J by 5 bases, with 11 bases between.

This clone was seen once. The gene calls are TRBV2 and TRBJ2-3; D may be TRBD2 (5 bases). Trimming left V 5 bases short and J 4 bases short, with 16 bases between. This CDR3 has 15 residues. Germline values: CDR1 SNHLY, CDR2 FYNNEI. CDR3 coding DNA: TGTGCCAGCAGTAAAGAGCGGACCGCTCCAGATACGCAGTATTTT. Translation: CASSKERTAPDTQYF.

The V and J genes are TRBV18 and TRBJ1-2; 8 nucleotides line up with TRBD1. Germline V gene sequence: CDR1 KGHSH, CDR2 LQKENI. This CDR3 spans 14 amino acids. V shed 2 bases, J shed 7 bases, and the junction held 6 bases outside the gene matches. The CDR3: CASSPTRGQVGYTF. CDR3 DNA: TGTGCCAGCTCACCAACCAGGGGGCAAGTTGGCTACACCTTC. Full variable domain (rest looked up from reference TRBV18 and TRBJ1-2): NAGVMQNPRHLVRRRGQEARLRCSPMKGHSHVYWYRQLPEEGLKFMVYLQKENIIDESGMPKERFSAEFPKEGPSILRIQQVVRGDSAAYFCASSPTRGQVGYTFGSGTRLTVV.

The rearrangement uses TRBV5-8 and TRBJ2-5; 11 nucleotides align to TRBD1. The CDR3 runs to 15 residues. V lost 3 bases and J lost 4; bases outside the gene matches: 5. CDR1 is SGHTS, CDR2 YDEGEE, per germline. The DNA for the CDR3 is TGTGCCAGCAGCTCAGCCGGGACAGGGGGAGAGACCCAGTACTTC. It encodes CASSSAGTGGETQYF.

V is TRBV24-1 and J is TRBJ2-1; 9 bases are shared with TRBD2. Per the germline V gene, CDR1 is KGHDR and CDR2 is SFDVKD. V gave up 3 bases and J gave up 4 bases; unmatched junction bases: 6. This CDR3 has 16 residues. The chain's CDR3 is CATSDPGSGRYNEQFF. Here the CDR3 DNA reads TGTGCCACCAGTGATCCCGGAAGCGGGAGGTACAATGAGCAGTTCTTC.

The V call is TRBV28, the J call TRBJ1-5; D is possibly TRBD1 (5 bases). The V end lost 3 bases, the J end lost 8 bases, and 11 bases lay between the germline ends. From germline, CDR1 is MDHEN and CDR2 SYDVKM. The CDR3 is made up of 13 amino acids. CDR3 nucleotides: TGTGCCAGCAGTTTCAGGGTAGGGGAGCCCCAGCATTTT. Residues: CASSFRVGEPQHF.

This rearrangement joins TRBV6-2 or TRBV6-3 to TRBJ2-7; 8 bases match TRBD1. CDR3 length: 16 amino acids. Germline V gene data show CDR1 as MNHEY and CDR2 as SVGEGT. The V and J ends lost 4 bases and 1 base, in that order; junction bases with no gene match: 9. Here the CDR3 DNA reads TGTGCCAGCAGTTCGGGGACAGGAGGAGATTCCTACGAGCAGTACGTC. It codes for CASSSGTGGDSYEQYV.

The chain couples TRBV19 to TRBJ1-4; weak D call: TRBD1 (5 bases). The V gene lost 3 bases and the J gene lost 6 bases, with 14 bases spanning the gap. CDR1 and CDR2 from the germline V gene are LNHDA and SQIVND (reference sequence). This CDR3 is built from 15 residues. This chain's CDR3 is CASSIPRGYDEKLFF. The DNA for the CDR3 is TGTGCCAGTAGTATCCCCCGGGGGTACGATGAAAAACTGTTTTTT.

V usage is TRBV15 and J usage is TRBJ2-1; maybe TRBD1 (6 bases). V was trimmed by 2 bases and J by 3 bases, leaving 11 bases between them. This CDR3 has 15 amino acids. Germline V gene lookup returns CDR1 LNHNV and CDR2 YYDKDF (reference sequence). The CDR3 DNA is TGTGCCACCAGCAGAACCGACAGGAGCTACAATGAGCAGTTCTTC. Amino acids: CATSRTDRSYNEQFF.

The chain uses TRBV7-3 and TRBJ2-2; TRBD1 matches at 8 bases. This CDR3 spans 16 amino acids. The germline V gene encodes CDR1 SGHTA and CDR2 FQGTGA. V dropped 5 bases and J dropped 4; count of bases not matched to a gene: 9. CDR3: CASSLQRTGITGELFF. CDR3 in DNA: TGTGCCAGCAGCCTCCAGAGGACAGGGATCACCGGGGAGCTGTTTTTT.

The V gene is TRBV5-1, the J gene TRBJ2-7; 7 bases agree with TRBD1. The CDR3 is 15 residues long. Trimming removed 0 bases from V and 4 bases from J; junction bases left unmatched: 7. Germline CDR1 SGHRS, CDR2 YFSETQ. The CDR3 reads CASSLGQGQAYEQYV. In nucleotides, the CDR3 is TGCGCCAGCAGCTTGGGACAGGGCCAGGCATACGAGCAGTACGTC.

This chain uses TRBV9 with TRBJ2-2; 7 bases match TRBD1. The ends lost 3 bases at V and 2 bases at J; junction bases unmatched: 1. The CDR3 covers 14 residues. Germline loops: CDR1 SGDLS, CDR2 YYNGEE. In DNA, the CDR3 is TGTGCCAGCAGCGCAGGGGGTAACACCGGGGAGCTGTTTTTT. Protein: CASSAGGNTGELFF.

This chain connects TRBV5-6 to TRBJ2-7, with 11 bases lining up with TRBD1. With 5 bases clipped from V and 8 bases from J, the junction kept 9 bases outside the gene matches. Germline assignment: CDR1 SGHDT and CDR2 YYEEEE. The CDR3 covers 14 residues. The CDR3 sequence is CASRDRGHLMQQYV. CDR3 coding DNA: TGTGCCAGCAGGGACAGGGGGCACCTTATGCAGCAGTACGTC.

The V call is TRBV6-5, the J call TRBJ2-7; possibly TRBD1 for D (5 bases). V lost 7 bases and J lost 3, with 10 bases in between. The CDR3 runs to 12 residues. The germline CDR1 and CDR2 sequences are MNHEY and SVGAGI. For the CDR3, the DNA is TGTGCCAGCACAGGGCGAGGCTACGAGCAGTACTTC. Protein: CASTGRGYEQYF.

This chain uses TRBV27 with TRBJ1-5; D is possibly TRBD1 (6 bases). V was pared by 3 bases and J by 7 bases, with 13 bases between. CDR3 length: 14 residues. CDR1 is MNHEY, CDR2 SMNVEV, per germline (reference sequence). As DNA, the CDR3 is TGTGCCAGCAGTTTCTCCGGGGGGCAGCAGCCCCAGCATTTT. It codes for CASSFSGGQQPQHF.

This rearrangement joins TRBV6-5 to TRBJ1-2; no definite D call. Germline V gene data show CDR1 as MNHEY and CDR2 as SVGAGI. Trimming pared 2 bases from V and 7 bases from J, leaving 14 bases between. The CDR3 runs 14 residues. The CDR3 spells CASSYGRLLPGYTF. DNA of the CDR3: TGTGCCAGCAGTTACGGGAGATTATTACCTGGCTACACCTTC.

The rearrangement uses TRBV6-6 and TRBJ1-5, with a tentative D call TRBD1 (6 bases). V lost 5 bases and J lost 4, with 15 bases in between. This CDR3 spans 15 amino acids. The germline V gene encodes CDR1 MNHNY and CDR2 SVGAGI (reference sequence). CDR3 bases: TGTGCCAGCAGTCAACAGGGAGGGGGAAATCAGCCCCAGCATTTT. It yields the protein CASSQQGGGNQPQHF.

CDR3 DNA sequence: TGCGCCAGCAGCCCCCGGGACTACAATGAGCAGTTCTTC. It specifies CASSPRDYNEQFF. The rearrangement links TRBV5-1 to TRBJ2-1, with a tentative D call TRBD2 (5 bases). CDR1 is SGHRS, CDR2 YFSETQ, per germline. This CDR3 is built from 13 residues. V was cut by 4 bases and J by 3 bases, with 8 bases left in between.

V usage is TRBV2 and J usage is TRBJ1-1, with 9 positions matching TRBD1. V lost 5 bases and J lost 0; bases outside the gene matches: 7. Germline CDR1 and CDR2: SNHLY and FYNNEI. This CDR3 region has 16 residues. The CDR3 loop is CASSKYRGLLNTEAFF. In nucleotides, the CDR3 is TGTGCCAGCAGTAAATACAGGGGGCTGTTGAACACTGAAGCTTTCTTT.

This rearrangement joins TRBV3-1 (or the pseudogene TRBV3-2) to TRBJ2-1; TRBD1 is a possible D gene (6 bases). CDR3 size: 15 residues. The V gene's germline CDR1 is LGHDT and CDR2 YNNKEL (reference sequence). V was trimmed by 4 bases and J by 5 bases, leaving 15 bases between them. The CDR3 protein is CASSPPRTVDNEQFF. CDR3 nucleotide sequence: TGTGCCAGCAGCCCACCCCGGACAGTCGACAATGAGCAGTTCTTC.

The chain joins TRBV18 to TRBJ2-7; 9 bases agree with TRBD1. J lost 2 bases, V lost 5 bases, and 4 bases had no gene match. CDR1 is KGHSH, CDR2 LQKENI, per germline. The CDR3 has 14 residues. The CDR3 region has the DNA TGTGCCAGCTCAACGGGACAGGGCCCCTACGAGCAGTACTTC. The encoded protein is CASSTGQGPYEQYF. The whole variable domain, filled in from reference TRBV18 and TRBJ2-7, reads NAGVMQNPRHLVRRRGQEARLRCSPMKGHSHVYWYRQLPEEGLKFMVYLQKENIIDESGMPKERFSAEFPKEGPSILRIQQVVRGDSAAYFCASSTGQGPYEQYFGPGTRLTVT.

V and J are TRBV6-2 or TRBV6-3 and TRBJ2-7, with 12 bases that match TRBD2. Germline CDR1 and CDR2: MNHEY and SVGEGT. V dropped 4 bases and J dropped 1; count of bases not matched to a gene: 11. CDR3 size: 18 residues. CDR3 DNA sequence: TGTGCCAGCAGTTTACGTCCTAGCGGGGGGGCCTTATCCTACGAGCAGTACGTC. It specifies CASSLRPSGGALSYEQYV.

This rearrangement joins TRBV4-3 to TRBJ2-1; D is ambiguous. Per germline, CDR1 LGHNA and CDR2 YSLEER. The CDR3 sequence is 17 residues long. The V end was cut by 5 bases, the J end by 0 bases, with 17 bases between. The CDR3 DNA sequence: TGCGCCAGCAGCGAAGTCCCACCGAGGAGCTCCTACAATGAGCAGTTCTTC. Translating gives CASSEVPPRSSYNEQFF.